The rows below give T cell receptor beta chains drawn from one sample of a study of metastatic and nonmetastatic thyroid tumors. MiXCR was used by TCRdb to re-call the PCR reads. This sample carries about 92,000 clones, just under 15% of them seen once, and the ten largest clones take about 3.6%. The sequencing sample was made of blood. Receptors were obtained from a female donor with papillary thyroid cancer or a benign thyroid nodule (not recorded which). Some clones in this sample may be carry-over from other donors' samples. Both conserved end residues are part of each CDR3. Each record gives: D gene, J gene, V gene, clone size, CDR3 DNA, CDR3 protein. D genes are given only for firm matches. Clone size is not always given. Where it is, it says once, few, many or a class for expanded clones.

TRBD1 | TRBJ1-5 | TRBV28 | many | TGTGCCAGCAGCGGACAGGGGGTCCAGCCCCAGCATTTT | CASSGQGVQPQHF
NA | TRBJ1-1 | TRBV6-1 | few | TGTGCCAGCGGAACTGTAATGAACACTGAAGCTTTCTTT | CASGTVMNTEAFF
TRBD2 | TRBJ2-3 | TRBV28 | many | TGTGCCAGCCGTGGTAGCGGGGGGAATACGCAGTATTTT | CASRGSGGNTQYF
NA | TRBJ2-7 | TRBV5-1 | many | TGCGCCAGCAGCTTGGGAGGGGGCTCCTACGAGCAGTACTTC | CASSLGGGSYEQYF
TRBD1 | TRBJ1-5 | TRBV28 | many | TGTGCCAGCAGTTTTACGGGACAGGGAAATCAGCCCCAGCATTTT | CASSFTGQGNQPQHF
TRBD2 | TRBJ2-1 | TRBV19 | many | TGTGCCAGTAGTAGTAGCGGGGGCCCTCTTAATGAGCAGTTCTTC | CASSSSGGPLNEQFF
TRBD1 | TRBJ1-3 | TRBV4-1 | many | TGCGCCAGCAGCCAAGATCCCGGGACAGGTAACACCATATATTTT | CASSQDPGTGNTIYF
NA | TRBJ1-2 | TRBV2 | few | TGTGCCTGGAAACTGGCAGGCAACTATGGCTACACCTTC | CAWKLAGNYGYTF
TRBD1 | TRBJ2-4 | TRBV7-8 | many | TGTGCCAGCAGCTTAGCGGGACAGGGGTGGGACATTCAGTACTTC | CASSLAGQGWDIQYF
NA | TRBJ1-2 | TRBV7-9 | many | TGTGCCAGCAGCTTAAACCCCGGACGGAACTATGGCTACACCTTC | CASSLNPGRNYGYTF
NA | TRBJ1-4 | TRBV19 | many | TGTGCCAGTAGTATTTTCGGGAAGTCAGGATATAATGAAAAACTGTTTTTT | CASSIFGKSGYNEKLFF
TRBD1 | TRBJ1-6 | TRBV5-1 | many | TGCGCCAGCAGCTTTAAGGCCGGACAGGGGGGATCACCCCTCCACTTT | CASSFKAGQGGSPLHF
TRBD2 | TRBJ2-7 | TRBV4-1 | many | TGCGCCAGCAGCCCCGGGACTAGCGGAGGCTACGAGCAGTACTTC | CASSPGTSGGYEQYF
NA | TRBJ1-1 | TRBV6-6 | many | TGTGCCAGCAGTTACACCACGGGGAGAACTGAAGCTTTCTTT | CASSYTTGRTEAFF
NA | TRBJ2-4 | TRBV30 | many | TGTGCCTGGAGTCAAGGGGGGTTTGGCAAAAACATTCAGTACTTC | CAWSQGGFGKNIQYF
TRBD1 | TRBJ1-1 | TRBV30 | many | TGTGCCGGCCAGGGGGAGTGGTGGAACACTGAAGCTTTCTTT | CAGQGEWWNTEAFF
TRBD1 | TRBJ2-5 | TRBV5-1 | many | TGCGCCAGCAGCTCCTCGGACAGGGGAGAGACCCAGTACTTC | CASSSSDRGETQYF
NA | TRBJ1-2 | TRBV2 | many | TGTGCCAGAATTGGGGACCCAGCTAACTATGGCTACACCTTC | CARIGDPANYGYTF
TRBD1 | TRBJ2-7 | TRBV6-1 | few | TGTGCCAGCAGCCCCGTATATTCCGGGGACAGCTCCTACGAGCAGTACTTC | CASSPVYSGDSSYEQYF
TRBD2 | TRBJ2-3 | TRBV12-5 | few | TGTGCTAGTGGTTTGCGTCTAGCGGGGGAAACTAGCACAGATACGCAGTATTTT | CASGLRLAGETSTDTQYF
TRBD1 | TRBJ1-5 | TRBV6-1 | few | TGTGCCAGCAGTGGCGACAGGGGAGGTAGTCAGCCCCAGCATTTT | CASSGDRGGSQPQHF
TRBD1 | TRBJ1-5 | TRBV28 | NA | TGTGCCAGCATTCCACAGACAGGGGGTGCCAATCAGCCCCAGCATTTT | CASIPQTGGANQPQHF
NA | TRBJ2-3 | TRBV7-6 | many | TGTGCCAGCAGCATCACAGATACGCAGTATTTT | CASSITDTQYF
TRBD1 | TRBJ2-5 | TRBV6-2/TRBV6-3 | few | TGTGCCAGCAGTCCCACCCACAGGGGGCGCGAGGAGACCCAGTACTTC | CASSPTHRGREETQYF
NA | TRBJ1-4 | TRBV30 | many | TGTGCCTGGGGAGACGGGGCCACTAATGAAAAACTGTTTTTT | CAWGDGATNEKLFF
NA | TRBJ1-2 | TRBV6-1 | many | TGTGCCAGCACCGTCGGGGGGGTATTCTATGGCTACACCTTC | CASTVGGVFYGYTF
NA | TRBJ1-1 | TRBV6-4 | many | TGTGCCAGCAGGCCCGCGACAGGTTGGACTGAAGCTTTCTTT | CASRPATGWTEAFF
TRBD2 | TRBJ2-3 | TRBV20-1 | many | TGCAGTGCTAGGGGGGGACTAGCGGGTAACAGGGGTGGGGATACGCAGTATTTT | CSARGGLAGNRGGDTQYF
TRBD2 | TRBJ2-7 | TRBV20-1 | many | TGCAGTGCTAGAGAGGGACTAGTTGGCGAGCAGTACTTC | CSAREGLVGEQYF
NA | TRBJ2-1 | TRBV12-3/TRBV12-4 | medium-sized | TGTGCCAGCAGTGCCCGGTGGGAGCAGTTCTTC | CASSARWEQFF
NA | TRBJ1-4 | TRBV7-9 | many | TGTGCCAGCAGCTTAGCGGGCCAAGATGAAAAACTGTTTTTT | CASSLAGQDEKLFF